This is a list of T cell receptor beta chains from one sample in a study of T-cell reconstitution after alpha-beta-depleted transplantation in children. Using its own MiXCR run on the PCR reads, TCRdb lists one record per CDR3 protein. The table shows around 400,000 distinct CDR3 sequences, with around 21% occurring only once. The sequencing used PBMCs from the stem cell graft donor, collected from the stem cell graft. The receptors derive from a human donor who donated a stem cell graft to a child with acute myeloid leukemia. CDR3s include the opening cysteine and the closing phenylalanine or tryptophan. D genes are given only for firm matches. The size entry is marked missing in some rows and otherwise reads once, few, many or a size class.

TGTGCCAGCAGTAAGACAGGCGGGGGCTACACCTTC	CASSKTGGGYTF	12	few	TRBV6-2/TRBV6-3	TRBJ1-2	NA
TGTGCCAGCAGTGAATATAACACCGGGGAGCTGTTTTTT	CASSEYNTGELFF	13	NA	TRBV25-1	TRBJ2-2	NA
TGCGCCAGCAGCTTGGCCGCAGGGGCCGACACCGGGGAGCTGTTTTTT	CASSLAAGADTGELFF	16	NA	TRBV5-1	TRBJ2-2	NA
TGCGCCAGCAGCCAAGAGTGGGGTAATGAGCAGTTCTTC	CASSQEWGNEQFF	13	few	TRBV4-1	TRBJ2-1	NA
TGTGCCAGCACTTCAGGAACTAGCGTTATATCAACAGATACGCAGTATTTT	CASTSGTSVISTDTQYF	17	NA	TRBV28	TRBJ2-3	TRBD2
TGCAGTGCTAGGACTAGCGGGGGGCAAGAGACCCAGTACTTC	CSARTSGGQETQYF	14	many	TRBV20-1	TRBJ2-5	TRBD2
TGTGCCAGCAGTGATTTCTCCAGATCTGGGGCCAACGTCCTGACTTTC	CASSDFSRSGANVLTF	16	few	TRBV25-1	TRBJ2-6	NA
TGTGCCAGCAGTTTTTTTCTAGGGGTTGTAGGGATTAACTATGGCTACACCTTC	CASSFFLGVVGINYGYTF	18	NA	TRBV12-3/TRBV12-4	TRBJ1-2	NA
TGTGCCAGCAGCGGGACATACGAGCAGTACTTC	CASSGTYEQYF	11	many	TRBV12-3/TRBV12-4	TRBJ2-7	NA
TGTGCCAGCAGCCAAGGTATCACAATGTCCTACGAGCAGTACTTC	CASSQGITMSYEQYF	15	few	TRBV3-1	TRBJ2-7	NA
TGTGCCAGCAGTTTCCTGGGGATGGATCAGCCCCAGCATTTT	CASSFLGMDQPQHF	14	few	TRBV27	TRBJ1-5	NA
TGTGCCAGCAGCAAAAACTGGACAGGGAGGAATGAGCAGTTCTTC	CASSKNWTGRNEQFF	15	many	TRBV21-1	TRBJ2-1	NA